This is a list of T cell receptor beta chains from one sample in a study of metastatic and nonmetastatic thyroid tumors. TCRdb called clones again from the PCR reads with MiXCR. Altogether roughly 24,000 clones are present, around 18% being singletons, with the ten largest covering approximately 2.9%. The sequencing input was adjacent normal tissue. The source of these receptors is a male donor with papillary thyroid cancer or a benign thyroid nodule (not recorded which). Some clones in this sample may be carry-over from other donors' samples. CDR3s include the opening cysteine and the closing phenylalanine or tryptophan. The D gene is left open where the match is weak. Size tells how often a clone was seen (once, few, many) or the class of an expanded clone, and some rows leave it out.

TRBJ2-1	medium-sized	.	TRBV6-2/TRBV6-3	TGTGCCAGCAGAGAGAACAATGAGCAGTTCTTC	CASRENNEQFF
TRBJ1-2	many	.	TRBV20-1	TGCAGTGCTAGAGATCGGGCAAGAAACTATGGCTACACCTTC	CSARDRARNYGYTF
TRBJ2-3	many	TRBD2	TRBV5-1	TGCGCCAGCAGCTTCGCTAGCGGGCCTGGTGAGACGCAGTATTTT	CASSFASGPGETQYF
TRBJ2-1	medium-sized	.	TRBV12-3/TRBV12-4	TGTGCCAGCGGCAGAAATGAGCAGTTCTTC	CASGRNEQFF
TRBJ1-4	many	.	TRBV5-1	TGCGCCAGCAGCTCGGGGAGGGGATGGTCTAATGAAAAACTGTTTTTT	CASSSGRGWSNEKLFF
TRBJ1-2	.	TRBD1	TRBV5-1	TGCACCAGCAGCCGGGTAGACAGGGCCGTTAATGGCTACACCTTC	CTSSRVDRAVNGYTF
TRBJ2-7	few	TRBD2	TRBV6-1	TGTGCCAGCAGTGAGGCGGCGGGAGCTGCCTACGAGCAGTACTTC	CASSEAAGAAYEQYF
TRBJ2-3	many	TRBD1	TRBV9	TGTGCCAGCGGGGACAGCACTAGCACAGATACGCAGTATTTT	CASGDSTSTDTQYF
TRBJ1-5	many	.	TRBV10-3	TGTGCCATCAGGGCGGAGGGGGTGGGCAGCAATCAGCCCCAGCATTTT	CAIRAEGVGSNQPQHF
TRBJ1-2	.	.	TRBV7-2	TGTGCCAGCAGCTTAGTAGCCGTGGGGGGGGATGGCTACACCTTC	CASSLVAVGGDGYTF
TRBJ2-7	.	.	TRBV5-1	TGCGCCAGCAGCTTGTCTGGGGTCGGGGACTACGAGCAGTACTTC	CASSLSGVGDYEQYF
TRBJ2-1	.	.	TRBV5-4	TGTGCCAGCGCTGCGATCAATGACAATGAGCAGTTCTTC	CASAAINDNEQFF
TRBJ1-2	medium-sized	.	TRBV10-1	TGCGCCAGCAAGGGGACCGACGCTTCTAACTATGGCTACACCTTC	CASKGTDASNYGYTF
TRBJ2-7	few	.	TRBV6-1	TGTGCCAGCATGGAGGCCAACGAGCAGTACTTC	CASMEANEQYF
TRBJ2-1	few	TRBD2	TRBV19	TGTGCCAGTAGTAGGGACTACCGCTCCTACAGTGAGCAGTTCTTC	CASSRDYRSYSEQFF
TRBJ2-3	many	TRBD2	TRBV15	TGTGCCACCAGCAGAGATTCCCTCGGACTAGCGGGGATCACAGATACGCAGTATTTT	CATSRDSLGLAGITDTQYF
TRBJ1-3	.	TRBD1	TRBV6-1	TGTGCCAGCAGTGCCGACAGGGCTAGGGCTGGAAACACCATATATTTT	CASSADRARAGNTIYF
TRBJ2-7	few	.	TRBV9	TGTGCCAGCAGCTTAGTGGGCGAATCCTACGAGCAGTACTTC	CASSLVGESYEQYF
TRBJ2-7	few	TRBD1	TRBV6-1	TGTGCCATCAGTCCGAGACAGGGTGTATACGAGCAGTACTTC	CAISPRQGVYEQYF
TRBJ2-2	many	TRBD2	TRBV11-1	TGTGCCAGCAGCTCTGGGACTAGCGGGCTAAGGGCCGGGGAGCTGTTTTTT	CASSSGTSGLRAGELFF
TRBJ1-4	many	TRBD1	TRBV6-1	TGTGCCAGCAGTTATTACTTTACCGGGACAGGTGAAAAACTGTTTTTT	CASSYYFTGTGEKLFF
TRBJ2-3	many	TRBD2	TRBV7-8	TGTGCCAGCAGCCCGCTAGCGGTTAGCACAGATACGCAGTATTTT	CASSPLAVSTDTQYF
TRBJ2-3	many	TRBD2	TRBV7-2	TGTGCCAGCAGCTTACAGATTTCTAGCGGTGGAGATACGCAGTATTTT	CASSLQISSGGDTQYF
TRBJ2-1	many	TRBD1	TRBV5-4	TGTGCCAGCAGCACCGACAGGGGGCTCTATGAGCAGTTCTTC	CASSTDRGLYEQFF
TRBJ2-1	.	TRBD1	TRBV24-1	TGTGCCACCAGCCAGGGGACAGCCTACAATGAGCAGTTCTTC	CATSQGTAYNEQFF
TRBJ2-5	.	.	TRBV6-1	TGTGCCAGCAGTACCGGTACTGGAACCCAAGAGACCCAGTACTTC	CASSTGTGTQETQYF